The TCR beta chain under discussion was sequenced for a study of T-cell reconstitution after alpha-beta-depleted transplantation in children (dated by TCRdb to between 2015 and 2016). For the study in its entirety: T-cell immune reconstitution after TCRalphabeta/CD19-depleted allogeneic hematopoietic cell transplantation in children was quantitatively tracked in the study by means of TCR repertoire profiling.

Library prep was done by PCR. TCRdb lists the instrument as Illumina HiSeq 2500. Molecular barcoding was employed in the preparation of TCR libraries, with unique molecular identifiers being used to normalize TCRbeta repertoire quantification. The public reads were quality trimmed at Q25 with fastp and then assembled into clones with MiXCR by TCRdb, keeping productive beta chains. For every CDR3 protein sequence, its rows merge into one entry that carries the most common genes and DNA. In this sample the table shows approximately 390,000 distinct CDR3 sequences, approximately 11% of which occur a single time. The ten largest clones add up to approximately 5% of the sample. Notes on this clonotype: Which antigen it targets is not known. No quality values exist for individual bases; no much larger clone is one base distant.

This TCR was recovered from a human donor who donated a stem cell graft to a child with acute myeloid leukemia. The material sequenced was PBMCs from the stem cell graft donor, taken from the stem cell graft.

Here the CDR3 is given as CASRYDRIDEQFF. The sequence in DNA is TGTGCCAGCCGCTACGACAGGATAGATGAGCAGTTCTTC. This sequence uses TRBV7-8 and TRBJ2-1; tentative D gene TRBD1, with 6 bases matching. The germline V gene provides CDR1 SGHVS and CDR2 FQNEAQ. Cut back by 8 bases and 8 bases, the V and J ends lie 16 bases apart. There are 13 amino acids in the CDR3, from cysteine to phenylalanine inclusive. Only the CDR3 DNA stays, 39 bases, in frame from base 1.